One T cell receptor beta chain is described in this entry. Naive CD8 cells lacked CD45RO, underwent positive selection for CCR7 and left out terminally differentiated effector memory CD45RA+ cells. Profiled with immunoSEQ multiplex PCR; TCRdb holds only in-frame clones, not every one. This sample has about 2.2 million clones, with about 93% found just once. This record belongs to a study of shared clonotypes between healthy human individuals. Germline V gene sequence: CDR1 MNHEY, CDR2 SVGAGI. The ends were cut back, 2 bases at V and 8 bases at J, with 12 bases in the middle. This CDR3 is 14 amino acids long.

The clonotype was recovered from a man in his late teens or twenties in good health. Some clones in this sample may be carry-over from other donors' samples. Sequencing was carried out using naive CD8+ T cells from PBMCs. The rearrangement uses TRBV6-5 and TRBJ1-4; D is unclear. The DNA of the CDR3 is TGTGCCAGCAGTTACAATCTAGGTAGCGAAAAACTGTTTTTT. Translating gives CASSYNLGSEKLFF.